Listed below are T cell receptor beta chains from one sample, sequenced in a study of shared clonotypes between healthy human individuals. This table comes from immunoSEQ multiplex PCR, and its TCRdb copy is limited to in-frame clones, with some not included. The sample shows about 380,000 clones, around 96% of them seen only once. Input material: memory CD8+ T cells sorted from blood. The origin of the receptors is a man aged 30 to 39 in good health. The CDR3 runs from the conserved cysteine through the conserved F or W. A D gene is named only where the DNA matches it firmly. Clone size is given for some rows only: seen once, a few or many times, or a class if the clone is expanded.

CDR3nt: TGTGCCAGCAGGCGACAGGGCACAGATACGCAGTATTTT
CDR3aa: CASRRQGTDTQYF
len: 13
j_gene: TRBJ2-3
d_gene: .
abundance: .
v_gene: TRBV11-2

CDR3nt: TGTGCCAGCAGTTTGATAACAGGGCCCGCGAACACCGGGGAGCTGTTTTTT
CDR3aa: CASSLITGPANTGELFF
len: 17
j_gene: TRBJ2-2
d_gene: .
abundance: .
v_gene: TRBV27

CDR3nt: TGCGCCAGCAGCGGGGCTGGGAGCGCGGCCGGGGAGCTGTTTTTT
CDR3aa: CASSGAGSAAGELFF
len: 15
j_gene: TRBJ2-2
d_gene: .
abundance: .
v_gene: TRBV5-1

CDR3nt: TGTGCCAGCAGCTTACAGGGAAAGGACACTGAAGCTTTCTTT
CDR3aa: CASSLQGKDTEAFF
len: 14
j_gene: TRBJ1-1
d_gene: .
abundance: once
v_gene: TRBV7-3

CDR3nt: TGTGCCAGCAGCTTGGCCGACTATGGCTACACCTTC
CDR3aa: CASSLADYGYTF
len: 12
j_gene: TRBJ1-2
d_gene: .
abundance: .
v_gene: TRBV5-6

CDR3nt: TGTGCCAGCAGTCCCCGGGCTGGGTCGGATGGCTACACCTTC
CDR3aa: CASSPRAGSDGYTF
len: 14
j_gene: TRBJ1-2
d_gene: .
abundance: .
v_gene: TRBV27

CDR3nt: TGTGCCACCAGCACTAGGCGGGTAATCAATCAGCCCCAGCATTTT
CDR3aa: CATSTRRVINQPQHF
len: 15
j_gene: TRBJ1-5
d_gene: .
abundance: .
v_gene: TRBV15

CDR3nt: TGTGCCACCGGGCCCCAGCGGGGCTCCTACAATGAGCAGTTCTTC
CDR3aa: CATGPQRGSYNEQFF
len: 15
j_gene: TRBJ2-1
d_gene: TRBD2
abundance: .
v_gene: TRBV15

CDR3nt: TGCGCCAGCAGCTTGGCAGCGGCCGACAATGAGCAGTTCTTC
CDR3aa: CASSLAAADNEQFF
len: 14
j_gene: TRBJ2-1
d_gene: .
abundance: .
v_gene: TRBV5-1

CDR3nt: TGTGCCAGCAGCCCAGAGCAGGGATTTAGCAATCAGCCCCAGCATTTT
CDR3aa: CASSPEQGFSNQPQHF
len: 16
j_gene: TRBJ1-5
d_gene: .
abundance: .
v_gene: TRBV7-6

CDR3nt: TGTGCCAGCAGTGAGGGACTAGCCTACGAGCAGTACTTC
CDR3aa: CASSEGLAYEQYF
len: 13
j_gene: TRBJ2-7
d_gene: TRBD2
abundance: .
v_gene: TRBV2

CDR3nt: TGTGCCACCAGCAGAGAGGGACAGTTATGGGATGGCTACACCTTC
CDR3aa: CATSREGQLWDGYTF
len: 15
j_gene: TRBJ1-2
d_gene: TRBD1
abundance: .
v_gene: TRBV15

CDR3nt: TGTGCCAGCAAAATTGAGGCGGGCCTAAAGATGGACAATGAGCAGTTCTTC
CDR3aa: CASKIEAGLKMDNEQFF
len: 17
j_gene: TRBJ2-1
d_gene: .
abundance: .
v_gene: TRBV4-2

CDR3nt: TGTGCCAGCAGCTTGGGGGGCAACTATGGCTACACCTTC
CDR3aa: CASSLGGNYGYTF
len: 13
j_gene: TRBJ1-2
d_gene: .
abundance: .
v_gene: TRBV5-4

CDR3nt: TGTGCCATCAGTGAGAGGCCGGGACAGGGATTCTACTATGGCTACACCTTC
CDR3aa: CAISERPGQGFYYGYTF
len: 17
j_gene: TRBJ1-2
d_gene: TRBD1
abundance: .
v_gene: TRBV10-3

CDR3nt: TGCGCCAGCAGCTTGGCGTCCCACTATGGCTACACCTTC
CDR3aa: CASSLASHYGYTF
len: 13
j_gene: TRBJ1-2
d_gene: .
abundance: .
v_gene: TRBV5-1

CDR3nt: TGTGCCAGCAGCGCGAACACGGGCACCGGGGAGCTGTTTTTT
CDR3aa: CASSANTGTGELFF
len: 14
j_gene: TRBJ2-2
d_gene: .
abundance: .
v_gene: TRBV11-2

CDR3nt: TGTGCCAGCAGCTTATCGACAGGGGGCAGGAATGAGCAGTTCTTC
CDR3aa: CASSLSTGGRNEQFF
len: 15
j_gene: TRBJ2-1
d_gene: TRBD1
abundance: .
v_gene: TRBV11-1

CDR3nt: TGTGCCAGCAGCCAGACAGGGCTCGATACGCAGTATTTT
CDR3aa: CASSQTGLDTQYF
len: 13
j_gene: TRBJ2-3
d_gene: TRBD1
abundance: once
v_gene: TRBV7-3

CDR3nt: TGTGCCATCAGTGTGACTAGCGGGAGCACAGATACGCAGTATTTT
CDR3aa: CAISVTSGSTDTQYF
len: 15
j_gene: TRBJ2-3
d_gene: TRBD2
abundance: .
v_gene: TRBV10-3

CDR3nt: TGCGCCAGCAGCTTGCTAGCGGGTCTGTACCAAGAGACCCAGTACTTC
CDR3aa: CASSLLAGLYQETQYF
len: 16
j_gene: TRBJ2-5
d_gene: TRBD2
abundance: .
v_gene: TRBV5-1

CDR3nt: TGTGCCATCAGTGACTATGGCTACACCTTC
CDR3aa: CAISDYGYTF
len: 10
j_gene: TRBJ1-2
d_gene: .
abundance: .
v_gene: TRBV10-3

CDR3nt: TGTGCCAGCAGCTTAGACAGGGGATGGTCACCCCTCCACTTT
CDR3aa: CASSLDRGWSPLHF
len: 14
j_gene: TRBJ1-6
d_gene: .
abundance: .
v_gene: TRBV11-2

CDR3nt: TGTGCCAGCAGTTACTCCGCAAGCGGTACGAGCTACGAGCAGTACTTC
CDR3aa: CASSYSASGTSYEQYF
len: 16
j_gene: TRBJ2-7
d_gene: .
abundance: .
v_gene: TRBV6-5

CDR3nt: TGTGCCAGCAGCCGAGGCACAGGGAGGGGAGAGACCCAGTACTTC
CDR3aa: CASSRGTGRGETQYF
len: 15
j_gene: TRBJ2-5
d_gene: .
abundance: .
v_gene: TRBV11-2

CDR3nt: TGTGCCAGCAGCCAGACAGGGGTTACTGAAGCTTTCTTT
CDR3aa: CASSQTGVTEAFF
len: 13
j_gene: TRBJ1-1
d_gene: TRBD1
abundance: once
v_gene: TRBV7-6

CDR3nt: TGCAGCGTTAACGTGGGTCATGAGCAGTTCTTC
CDR3aa: CSVNVGHEQFF
len: 11
j_gene: TRBJ2-1
d_gene: .
abundance: .
v_gene: TRBV29-1

CDR3nt: TGTGCCAGCAGATTACAGGGGCATCAGCCCCAGCATTTT
CDR3aa: CASRLQGHQPQHF
len: 13
j_gene: TRBJ1-5
d_gene: TRBD1
abundance: .
v_gene: TRBV28

CDR3nt: TGTGCCTGGAGTGTTGGACAGGGGGACTATGGCTACACCTTC
CDR3aa: CAWSVGQGDYGYTF
len: 14
j_gene: TRBJ1-2
d_gene: TRBD1
abundance: .
v_gene: TRBV30

CDR3nt: TGTGCCAGCAGTTTTAGCTACAATGAGCAGTTCTTC
CDR3aa: CASSFSYNEQFF
len: 12
j_gene: TRBJ2-1
d_gene: .
abundance: .
v_gene: TRBV7-9

CDR3nt: TGTGCCAGCAGTTACTATAGGGGCAGGAATCAGCCCCAGCATTTT
CDR3aa: CASSYYRGRNQPQHF
len: 15
j_gene: TRBJ1-5
d_gene: .
abundance: .
v_gene: TRBV6-6

CDR3nt: TGTGCCAGCAGTTACGAGCGGACAGAATACGAGCAGTACTTC
CDR3aa: CASSYERTEYEQYF
len: 14
j_gene: TRBJ2-7
d_gene: .
abundance: .
v_gene: TRBV6-6

CDR3nt: TGTGCCAGCAGAGAGACAGGGGGCGCTTACAATGAGCAGTTCTTC
CDR3aa: CASRETGGAYNEQFF
len: 15
j_gene: TRBJ2-1
d_gene: TRBD1
abundance: .
v_gene: TRBV2

CDR3nt: TGTGCCAGCTCACCAGGGCCGAGACTAGCGGGTCCAGATACGCAGTATTTT
CDR3aa: CASSPGPRLAGPDTQYF
len: 17
j_gene: TRBJ2-3
d_gene: TRBD2
abundance: .
v_gene: TRBV18

CDR3nt: TGTGCCAGCAGAAAATGGGGACAGGGGAAAGAGCAGTACTTC
CDR3aa: CASRKWGQGKEQYF
len: 14
j_gene: TRBJ2-7
d_gene: TRBD1
abundance: .
v_gene: TRBV5-6

CDR3nt: TGTGCCAGCAGCTCAATTAAAGGTAGACGTTTCACAGATACGCAGTATTTT
CDR3aa: CASSSIKGRRFTDTQYF
len: 17
j_gene: TRBJ2-3
d_gene: .
abundance: .
v_gene: TRBV11-2

CDR3nt: TGTGCCTGGACCCAACGAGGGACTAGCGAAACAGATACGCAGTATTTT
CDR3aa: CAWTQRGTSETDTQYF
len: 16
j_gene: TRBJ2-3
d_gene: TRBD2
abundance: .
v_gene: TRBV30

CDR3nt: TGTGCCAGCTCCCTAACTAGCGGGAGCTCCTACGAGCAGTACTTC
CDR3aa: CASSLTSGSSYEQYF
len: 15
j_gene: TRBJ2-7
d_gene: TRBD2
abundance: .
v_gene: TRBV18

CDR3nt: TGCGCCAGCAGCGAAGGACAGGGCACTGAAGCTTTCTTT
CDR3aa: CASSEGQGTEAFF
len: 13
j_gene: TRBJ1-1
d_gene: TRBD1
abundance: once
v_gene: TRBV5-1

CDR3nt: TGTGCCAGCAGCTTAGAAGGGTATCAGCCCCAGCATTTT
CDR3aa: CASSLEGYQPQHF
len: 13
j_gene: TRBJ1-5
d_gene: .
abundance: few
v_gene: TRBV7-9

CDR3nt: TGTGCCAGCAGCACTAGCGGGAGCTCCTACAATGAGCAGTTCTTC
CDR3aa: CASSTSGSSYNEQFF
len: 15
j_gene: TRBJ2-1
d_gene: TRBD2
abundance: .
v_gene: TRBV9

CDR3nt: TGTGCCAGCAGCAAAGCCCCTTATAGCAATCAGCCCCAGCATTTT
CDR3aa: CASSKAPYSNQPQHF
len: 15
j_gene: TRBJ1-5
d_gene: .
abundance: .
v_gene: TRBV21-1

CDR3nt: TGTGCCTGGAGTGTGGGATCCTCCTACGAGCAGTACTTC
CDR3aa: CAWSVGSSYEQYF
len: 13
j_gene: TRBJ2-7
d_gene: .
abundance: .
v_gene: TRBV30

CDR3nt: TGTGCCAGCAGTTTGCCCCAGGGGGCGCAAACGGATACGCAGTATTTT
CDR3aa: CASSLPQGAQTDTQYF
len: 16
j_gene: TRBJ2-3
d_gene: TRBD1
abundance: .
v_gene: TRBV28

CDR3nt: TGTGCCAGCAGCCGGTTAAGGGACAGGGGGGCCTACGAGCAGTACTTC
CDR3aa: CASSRLRDRGAYEQYF
len: 16
j_gene: TRBJ2-7
d_gene: TRBD1
abundance: .
v_gene: TRBV4-2

CDR3nt: TGCGCCAGCAGCCAACCGGGACTAGCGGGAGTTGAAGAGACCCAGTACTTC
CDR3aa: CASSQPGLAGVEETQYF
len: 17
j_gene: TRBJ2-5
d_gene: TRBD2
abundance: .
v_gene: TRBV4-1

CDR3nt: TGTGCCAGCGGCAATGGACTAGCGGGAGAAGATGAGCAGTTCTTC
CDR3aa: CASGNGLAGEDEQFF
len: 15
j_gene: TRBJ2-1
d_gene: TRBD2
abundance: .
v_gene: TRBV6-6

CDR3nt: TGCAGCGTCACCGTTGGGGCCTACGAGCAGTACTTC
CDR3aa: CSVTVGAYEQYF
len: 12
j_gene: TRBJ2-7
d_gene: .
abundance: .
v_gene: TRBV29-1

CDR3nt: TGTGCCTGGATGGGGCGGGAGTTGCCCTACGAGCAGTACTTC
CDR3aa: CAWMGRELPYEQYF
len: 14
j_gene: TRBJ2-7
d_gene: TRBD2
abundance: .
v_gene: TRBV30

CDR3nt: TGTGCCAGCAGTTTACTAGCGGGAGCAGATACGCAGTATTTT
CDR3aa: CASSLLAGADTQYF
len: 14
j_gene: TRBJ2-3
d_gene: TRBD2
abundance: .
v_gene: TRBV28

CDR3nt: TGTGCCAGCAGCGTAGGGCCAGGGGCCGATAATTCACCCCTCCACTTT
CDR3aa: CASSVGPGADNSPLHF
len: 16
j_gene: TRBJ1-6
d_gene: .
abundance: once
v_gene: TRBV9

CDR3nt: TGTGCCAGCAGCTTGAGGCAGGGTCCTCAGCCCCAGCATTTT
CDR3aa: CASSLRQGPQPQHF
len: 14
j_gene: TRBJ1-5
d_gene: .
abundance: .
v_gene: TRBV7-2

CDR3nt: TGTGCCAGCAGCTTATTTCTGGGTGCAAACACTGAAGCTTTCTTT
CDR3aa: CASSLFLGANTEAFF
len: 15
j_gene: TRBJ1-1
d_gene: .
abundance: .
v_gene: TRBV7-6

CDR3nt: TGTGCCAGCAGCTTGTCAGGGAGGGGCTATGGCTACACCTTC
CDR3aa: CASSLSGRGYGYTF
len: 14
j_gene: TRBJ1-2
d_gene: .
abundance: .
v_gene: TRBV5-6

CDR3nt: TGTGCCAGCAGCTTTACTAGTCCGGGAACAGATACGCAGTATTTT
CDR3aa: CASSFTSPGTDTQYF
len: 15
j_gene: TRBJ2-3
d_gene: .
abundance: once
v_gene: TRBV11-2

CDR3nt: TGTGCCAGCAGCGTACGGTTGGGCAGCGACTACGAGCAGTACTTC
CDR3aa: CASSVRLGSDYEQYF
len: 15
j_gene: TRBJ2-7
d_gene: .
abundance: .
v_gene: TRBV7-2

CDR3nt: TGTGCCAGCAGCTTAGGGTATGGACGTACCACAGATACGCAGTATTTT
CDR3aa: CASSLGYGRTTDTQYF
len: 16
j_gene: TRBJ2-3
d_gene: .
abundance: .
v_gene: TRBV7-9

CDR3nt: TGTGCCAGCAGACCCGGGACTAGCGCAATCTCCTACGAGCAGTACTTC
CDR3aa: CASRPGTSAISYEQYF
len: 16
j_gene: TRBJ2-7
d_gene: TRBD2
abundance: .
v_gene: TRBV6-6

CDR3nt: TGTGCCAGCAGCTCCTCGCGGGATCTGTATGAGCAGTTCTTC
CDR3aa: CASSSSRDLYEQFF
len: 14
j_gene: TRBJ2-1
d_gene: .
abundance: .
v_gene: TRBV6-5

CDR3nt: TGCGCCAGCAGCCAAGCCCGGACAGGCCGGTCGGGCACCGGGGAGCTGTTTTTT
CDR3aa: CASSQARTGRSGTGELFF
len: 18
j_gene: TRBJ2-2
d_gene: TRBD1
abundance: .
v_gene: TRBV4-1